This T cell receptor (beta chain) emerged from a study of OX40 agonist ivuxolimab in advanced cancers. About the study: Patients treated during dose escalation were battling hepatocellular carcinoma, melanoma, renal cell or head and neck cancer.

CDR3 length: 17 amino acids. V shed 6 bases and J shed 8 bases, with 28 bases lying between them. Germline V gene lookup returns CDR1 LNHDA and CDR2 SQIVND (reference sequence). Data came from immunoSEQ multiplex PCR; TCRdb stores just in-frame clones and leaves some out. Altogether tens of thousands of clones are present, around 80% being singletons, with the ten largest covering roughly 9%. The receptor comes from an adult with an advanced solid tumor such as melanoma, head and neck, liver or kidney cancer. The sequencing used CD4+ or CD8+ T cells sorted from blood, collected in a trial of the OX40 agonist ivuxolimab. The V call is TRBV19, the J call TRBJ1-2; D may be TRBD1 (5 bases). The CDR3: CASRGLGASNLFGGYTF. CDR3 bases: TGTGCCAGTAGGGGACTGGGTGCCTCGAATCTTTTCGGGGGCTACACCTTC. The full variable domain, with the rest looked up from reference TRBV19 and TRBJ1-2, is DGGITQSPKYLFRKEGQNVTLSCEQNLNHDAMYWYRQDPGQGLRLIYYSQIVNDFQKGDIAEGYSVSREKKESFPLTVTSAQKNPTAFYLCASRGLGASNLFGGYTFGSGTRLTVV.